This TCR beta chain is from a study of technical replicates of blood from several donors. The CDR3 runs to 17 residues. CDR1 MGHRA and CDR2 YSYEKL come from the germline V gene. The J segment lost 6 bases and the V segment lost 1 base, leaving 12 bases of the junction unmatched. Some clones are missing from TCRdb's copy, which holds only in-frame ones; the method was immunoSEQ multiplex PCR. The table includes under 85,000 clones, just under 95% detected once. The chain is built from TRBV4-1 and TRBJ1-2, with 9 positions matching TRBD1. The sequence was obtained from a human donor in good health. Sequenced sample: T cells isolated from PBMCs. CDR3: CASSQVSASRQGDGYTF. DNA of the CDR3: TGCGCCAGCAGCCAAGTCTCCGCGTCTAGACAGGGGGATGGCTACACCTTC.